This TCR beta chain was captured by sequencing in a study of T cell clonality in common variable immunodeficiency. Study findings and constraints: Reportedly, TCR beta sequences from common variable immunodeficiency showed fewer deletions and N-nucleotide insertions. CVID subjects had higher TCRbeta clonality than healthy controls, most marked in about a third.

Assay: immunoSEQ multiplex PCR; the TCRdb copy retains only in-frame clones and omits some. This sample comprises under 35,000 clones, none seen once only. The CDR3 totals 13 residues. Trimming stripped 6 bases from V and 5 bases from J, with 13 bases between. The germline gives CDR1 SGHTA, CDR2 FQGTGA. Concerning this clone itself: The antigen is undetermined. The DNA ends 3 residues before the CDR3 does, and the rest of the CDR3 is filled in from the germline J gene.

The chain has TRBV7-3 and TRBJ1-1, with TRBD1 as a possible D gene (5 bases). This TCR derives from a human donor with common variable immunodeficiency. The material sequenced was peripheral blood mononuclear cells. CDR3 DNA, as far as it was read: TGTGCCAGCAGACCGGGGGGGACTACTGAA. Its translation: CASRPGGTTE. The CDR3 in full is CASRPGGTTEAFF.